This T cell receptor beta chain is from a study of cytomegalovirus exposure and HLA in healthy donors. General observations from the study: Relative to the approximately 670-donor mean, N-insertions were reportedly fewer in an Asian-associated ancestry cluster in a later analysis. Evidence from a later analysis indicated that most CMV-associated TCR beta chains looked HLA-restricted.

On this clone: No antigen is known for it.

The primer mix had 60 Vbeta and 13 Jbeta primers. Assay used: immunoSEQ multiplex PCR; TCRdb lists only in-frame clones, some missing. Here the sample spans under 200,000 clones, about 80% being singletons. The TCR sequence derives from a woman aged 45-60 years in good health and CMV-seronegative. Sequenced sample: PBMCs.

CDR3 loop: CASSLAPRTGMTSGNTIYF. In DNA, the CDR3 is TGTGCCAGCAGCTTAGCGCCCCGGACAGGGATGACCTCTGGAAACACCATATATTTT. This chain links TRBV7-8 with TRBJ1-3; 8 positions agree with TRBD1. The CDR3 is 19 residues long. Trimming at V came to 0 bases and at J to 0 bases, leaving 10 bases not matched to a gene. Germline values: CDR1 SGHVS, CDR2 FQNEAQ.